The 18 T cell receptor beta chains below come from one sample, sequenced in a study of regulatory T cells in long-lasting Graves disease. Construction of TCR beta libraries relied on iRepertoire HTBI primers and on Arm-PCR targeting CDR3 regions. TCRdb itself ran the multiplex PCR reads through MiXCR, one entry per CDR3 protein. This table holds about 610,000 distinct CDR3 sequences, 16% found once. Time point specified: newly diagnosed GD, antithyroid drugs for less than 3 months. RNA from PBMCs was the source of the TCR library. The sample was also linked to a second study, of T cells in Graves' hyperthyroidism and ophthalmopathy.

The source was peripheral blood mononuclear cells (PBMCs), collected at new diagnosis, from a patient treated with antithyroid drugs. The receptor source for this set is a man between 18 and 35 years old with Graves disease.

The table lists this clonotype with a few counts. The chain couples TRBV6-5 to TRBJ1-2, with a possible D match to TRBD1 (5 bases). Germline values: CDR1 MNHEY, CDR2 SVGAGI. Trimming took 0 bases from V and 0 from J, leaving 5 bases between them. The CDR3 is 14 residues long. DNA of the CDR3: TGTGCCAGCAGTTACTCGGGGGCTAACTATGGCTACACCTTC. Protein sequence: CASSYSGANYGYTF.

This clonotype was observed a few times. V and J are TRBV6-2 or TRBV6-3 and TRBJ1-4; D remains unclear. The CDR3 extends over 13 amino acids. The germline V and J ends were trimmed by 7 bases and 8 bases, with 14 bases remaining between them. Germline V CDR1 and CDR2: MNHEY, SVGEGT. The DNA for the CDR3 is TGTGCCAGCACCCAACCCCCGGGGGAAAAACTGTTTTTT. Translation: CASTQPPGEKLFF.

The CDR3 DNA reads as TGCAGTGCTAGAGATATCAGACAGGGGATCTACGAGCAGTACTTC. Translation gives CSARDIRQGIYEQYF. The J gene is TRBJ2-7, the V gene TRBV20-1; 8 bases are shared with TRBD1. Trimming at V came to 0 bases and at J to 3 bases, leaving 7 bases not matched to a gene. The germline CDR1 and CDR2 sequences are DFQATT and SNEGSKA (reference sequence). The CDR3 runs 15 residues.

This clonotype was found many times. The junction differs from germline at one of its ends, possibly a read error. The V and J genes are TRBV2 and TRBJ1-2, with unresolved D. Germline loops: CDR1 SNHLY, CDR2 FYNNEI. This CDR3 contains 16 residues. CDR3 sequence reads: CASSKAGRVSVSGYTF. For the CDR3, the DNA is TGTGCCAGCAGTAAAGCGGGTCGGGTTTCGGTTTCGGGCTACACCTTC.

V gene TRBV12-3 or TRBV12-4 combines with J gene TRBJ2-2; D gene unclear. This CDR3 has 15 residues. The ends were cut back, 6 bases at V and 4 bases at J, with 15 bases in the middle. The CDR3 is CASSSPPLGTGELFF. The DNA for the CDR3 is TGTGCCAGCAGCAGCCCTCCCCTGGGCACCGGGGAGCTGTTTTTT.

This clonotype was picked up a small number of times. The CDR3 DNA sequence: TGTGCCAGCAGCCCTCGGGACACCGTGGTTTCTACTGGGGAGCAGTACTTC. This codes for CASSPRDTVVSTGEQYF. The chain employs TRBV14 and TRBJ2-7; the D gene is possibly TRBD1 (6 bases). The CDR3 consists of 17 residues. Per the germline V gene, CDR1 is SGHDN and CDR2 is FVKESK. V was clipped by 4 bases and J by 7 bases, with 26 bases between them. Based on the CDR3 plus reference TRBV14 and TRBJ2-7, the full variable domain is EAGVTQFPSHSVIEKGQTVTLRCDPISGHDNLYWYRRVMGKEIKFLLHFVKESKQDESGMPNNRFLAERTGGTYSTLKVQPAELEDSGVYFCASSPRDTVVSTGEQYFGPGTRLTVT.

This clonotype has ten or more counts. V usage is TRBV27 and J usage is TRBJ1-3; D might be TRBD1 (5 bases). Germline V gene data show CDR1 as MNHEY and CDR2 as SMNVEV (reference sequence). The CDR3 spans 15 residues. The V and J ends lost 5 bases and 4 bases respectively, with 15 bases between them. CDR3 coding DNA: TGTGCCAGCAGTCTTGGCCAGGGTACAGGAAACACCATATATTTT. Translation gives CASSLGQGTGNTIYF.

This clonotype was counted a few times. The rearrangement links TRBV7-3 to TRBJ1-2; no clear D gene. V gave up 5 bases and J gave up 4 bases, with 11 bases separating them. The CDR3 is made up of 13 amino acids. Germline V gene sequence: CDR1 SGHTA, CDR2 FQGTGA. For the CDR3, the DNA is TGTGCCAGCAGCCGTGACAACGCCTATGGCTACACCTTC. Protein: CASSRDNAYGYTF.

This chain joins TRBV27 and TRBJ1-5, with 8 bases that match TRBD1. V was pared by 6 bases and J by 2 bases, with 18 bases of the junction left unmatched. The CDR3 is made up of 19 amino acids. The germline CDR1 and CDR2 sequences are MNHEY and SMNVEV (reference sequence). CDR3 residues: CASSQANQGAGSGNQPQHF. DNA for the CDR3: TGTGCCAGCAGCCAGGCCAATCAGGGGGCCGGATCCGGCAATCAGCCCCAGCATTTT.

In its sample, this clonotype was seen many times. The chain employs TRBV28 and TRBJ2-3; 10 nucleotides align to TRBD2. Germline assignment: CDR1 MDHEN and CDR2 SYDVKM. The V segment lost 5 bases and the J segment 2 bases; nucleotides outside the gene matches: 10. CDR3 size: 17 residues. The CDR3, as DNA: TGTGCCAGCAGTACGCCGGTCGGACTAGCGGACACAGATACGCAGTATTTT. This encodes CASSTPVGLADTDTQYF.

This clonotype occurred many times. The rearrangement links TRBV10-3 to TRBJ2-1; perhaps TRBD1 as D (6 bases). V lost 6 bases and J 3 bases, leaving 9 bases between the germline ends. CDR3 length: 13 residues. The germline CDR1 and CDR2 sequences are ENHRY and SYGVKD. The CDR3 DNA sequence: TGTGCCATCAGCCAAGGGGGCTACAATGAGCAGTTCTTC. Its translation is CAISQGGYNEQFF.

This rearrangement joins TRBV5-1 to TRBJ2-7, with D possibly TRBD2 on 6 matching bases. Germline lookup yields CDR1 SGHRS and CDR2 YFSETQ. V was pared by 0 bases and J by 6 bases, with 16 bases between. This CDR3 contains 15 residues. The CDR3 DNA reads TGCGCCAGCAGCTTGGCAAGGGGCTCCGGGGGCGAGCAGTACTTC. Its protein is CASSLARGSGGEQYF.

This clonotype was counted ten times or more. The chain is built from TRBV6-5 and TRBJ2-3; 9 bases map to TRBD2. CDR3 length equals 16 residues. Germline V gene sequence: CDR1 MNHEY, CDR2 SVGAGI. V shed 4 bases and J 3 bases; nucleotides not matched to a gene: 8. The CDR3 is CASSSTLAGLTDTQYF. For the CDR3, the DNA is TGTGCCAGCAGTTCCACACTAGCGGGCCTTACAGATACGCAGTATTTT.

The chain links TRBV28 to TRBJ1-2; D uncertain. The V gene lost 3 bases and the J gene lost 7 bases, with 15 bases spanning the gap. Germline CDR1 reads MDHEN; CDR2 reads SYDVKM. There are 14 residues in the CDR3. The CDR3 DNA reads TGTGCCAGCAGTTTGCTCGGGGAGCGGGCTGGCTACACCTTC. Translation: CASSLLGERAGYTF.

This clonotype was picked up many times. The J gene is TRBJ2-5, the V gene TRBV7-9; the match to TRBD1 covers 9 bases. This CDR3 has 15 residues. Germline assignment: CDR1 SEHNR and CDR2 FQNEAQ (reference sequence). With V trimmed by 5 bases and J by 5 bases, 9 bases remained unmatched. CDR3 nucleotides: TGTGCCAGCAGCCGAGCTACAGGGGGCCGGGAGACCCAGTACTTC. It is translated as CASSRATGGRETQYF.

The rearrangement joins TRBV5-1 to TRBJ2-1, with 11 bases that match TRBD2. Trimming took 4 bases from V and 5 from J; bases not matched to a gene: 8. The CDR3 consists of 16 residues. The germline V gene encodes CDR1 SGHRS and CDR2 YFSETQ. CDR3 region: CASSLRGLADDNEQFF. The CDR3, as DNA: TGCGCCAGCAGCCTCAGGGGACTAGCGGACGACAATGAGCAGTTCTTC.

This clonotype was counted many times. The rearrangement joins TRBV29-1 to TRBJ2-7; D could derive from TRBD1 or TRBD2 (5 bases each). The germline gives CDR1 SQVTM, CDR2 ANQGSEA. The CDR3 is 12 amino acids. V gave up 4 bases and J gave up 1 base, with 8 bases separating them. Written as DNA, the CDR3 is TGCAGCGTTGCAGAGGGGTCCTACGAGCAGTACTTC. This gives the protein CSVAEGSYEQYF.

The rearrangement uses TRBV18 and TRBJ1-1; D possibly corresponds to TRBD1 (6 bases). This CDR3 is 16 amino acids long. Trimming stripped 2 bases from V and 0 bases from J, with 13 bases between. CDR1 is KGHSH and CDR2 is LQKENI in the germline V gene. This chain's CDR3 is CASSPVAGAMNTEAFF. CDR3 DNA: TGTGCCAGCTCACCAGTTGCAGGGGCTATGAACACTGAAGCTTTCTTT.